The 22 T cell receptor beta chains below come from one sample, sequenced in a study of technical replicates of blood from a few donors (dated 2017 in TCRdb). Libraries were built with the immunoSEQ multiplex PCR assay. TCRdb took over this immuneACCESS table, retaining in-frame rearrangements with V and J assigned. Such tables are incomplete; in checked studies, under half of the missing clones stem from an unresolved V gene, and the remainder is unexplained. This sample has some 80,000 clones in its table, and approximately 96% of those were observed once. In total, the top ten clones hold about 0.17% of the sample. The material sequenced was T cells isolated from PBMCs. The receptors stem from a human donor in good health.

The chain recombines TRBV9 with TRBJ2-2; 8 bases are a match to TRBD2. The V gene's germline CDR1 is SGDLS and CDR2 YYNGEE. J lost 8 bases, V lost 6 bases, and 9 bases had no gene match. The CDR3 runs to 14 residues. The CDR3, as DNA: TGTGCCAGCACCGTGACTAGCGCTACTGGGGAGCTGTTTTTT. It yields the protein CASTVTSATGELFF.

This rearrangement joins TRBV6-5 to TRBJ1-5, with 9 positions matching TRBD1. Germline V CDR1 and CDR2: MNHEY, SVGAGI. Losses at the gene ends were 4 bases for V and 6 bases for J; bases not matched to a gene: 7. This CDR3 spans 15 amino acids. The CDR3 nucleotides read TGTGCCAGCAGTTCTTACAGGGGGCAGGGTCAGCCCCAGCATTTT. This codes for CASSSYRGQGQPQHF.

This sequence joins TRBV9 and TRBJ1-1, with D perhaps matching TRBD1 (6 bases). Trimming stripped 3 bases from V and 10 bases from J, with 19 bases between. CDR3 size: 14 residues. The germline V gene has CDR1 SGDLS and CDR2 YYNGEE. CDR3 DNA: TGTGCCAGCAGCGAGGGGGGGGGACGCCGAGGAGCTTTCTTT. Protein: CASSEGGGRRGAFF.

This clone occurred once. The chain has TRBV5-1 and TRBJ2-3; the match to TRBD2 covers 12 bases. The CDR3 runs 17 residues. Germline V CDR1 and CDR2: SGHRS, YFSETQ. With 0 bases clipped from V and 4 bases from J, the junction kept 6 bases outside the gene matches. The CDR3 DNA reads TGCGCCAGCAGCTTGGCCGCTAGCGGGAGGGACGCAGATACGCAGTATTTT. It is translated as CASSLAASGRDADTQYF.

The table lists this clone with a count of one. The chain carries TRBV10-3 and TRBJ2-2, with 8 bases aligning to TRBD2. This CDR3 has 17 amino acids. V lost 0 bases, J lost 5 bases, and 8 bases stayed unmatched. CDR1 and CDR2 from the germline V gene are ENHRY and SYGVKD. CDR3 sequence: CAISESRVPGGTGELFF. CDR3 in DNA: TGTGCCATCAGTGAGTCGAGAGTCCCGGGGGGGACCGGGGAGCTGTTTTTT.

This chain joins TRBV6-5 and TRBJ1-2; a possible D gene is TRBD1 (6 bases). The germline CDR1 and CDR2 sequences are MNHEY and SVGAGI. The CDR3 length is 13 residues. Trimming took off 2 bases at V and 2 bases at J, with 6 bases between the two ends. The CDR3 here is CASSYQGNYGYTF. Here the CDR3 DNA reads TGTGCCAGCAGTTACCAGGGGAACTATGGCTACACCTTC.

The J gene is TRBJ2-1, the V gene TRBV5-1; 8 bases agree with TRBD2. V lost 0 bases, J lost 7 bases, and 3 bases stayed unmatched. CDR3 size: 14 residues. The germline V gene encodes CDR1 SGHRS and CDR2 YFSETQ. For the CDR3, the DNA is TGCGCCAGCAGCTTGGCTAGCGGGCGGAATGAGCAGTTCTTC. Amino acids: CASSLASGRNEQFF.

The V gene is TRBV15, the J gene TRBJ2-2; D call uncertain. With 1 base removed from V and 6 bases from J, the gap between germline ends came to 15 bases. Germline values: CDR1 LNHNV, CDR2 YYDKDF (reference sequence). The CDR3 runs to 16 residues. The CDR3 protein is CATSRVPGRMSGELFF. The CDR3 bases are TGTGCCACCAGCAGAGTTCCGGGTAGGATGTCCGGGGAGCTGTTTTTT.

The rearrangement uses TRBV28 and TRBJ1-5; D is possibly TRBD1 (5 bases). The CDR3 runs to 13 residues. Between the trimmed V and J ends, which lost 1 base and 6 bases, there was a span of 7 bases. Germline CDR1 is MDHEN and CDR2 is SYDVKM. The CDR3 DNA sequence: TGTGCCAGCAGTTTATCGGGGGGTCAGCCCCAGCATTTT. It yields the protein CASSLSGGQPQHF.

The V and J genes are TRBV28 and TRBJ2-7; TRBD2 aligns across 11 bases. The CDR3 is made up of 16 amino acids. The germline CDR1 and CDR2 sequences are MDHEN and SYDVKM. V lost 3 bases to trimming and J lost 1 base; unmatched junction nucleotides: 5. For the CDR3, the DNA is TGTGCCAGCAGTTTGATTGGGACTAGCGGATCCTACGAGCAGTACTTC. This codes for CASSLIGTSGSYEQYF.

J is TRBJ2-7 and V is TRBV6-5, with a weak D call TRBD1 (5 bases). The CDR3 covers 16 residues. CDR1 is MNHEY, CDR2 SVGAGI, per germline. Trimming removed 0 bases from V and 5 bases from J, with 17 bases in between. CDR3 amino acids: CASSYSTQGLAHEQYF. DNA of the CDR3: TGTGCCAGCAGTTACTCTACCCAGGGTTTGGCCCACGAGCAGTACTTC.

The rearrangement links TRBV10-2 to TRBJ1-1; D possibly corresponds to TRBD1 (6 bases). The ends were cut back, 6 bases at V and 1 base at J, with 12 bases in the middle. The germline CDR1 and CDR2 sequences are WSHSY and SAAADI. The CDR3 contains 14 residues. The CDR3 sequence is CASRPTGTNTEAFF. Written as DNA, the CDR3 is TGCGCCAGCAGACCGACAGGCACGAACACTGAAGCTTTCTTT.

The sample holds one count of this clone. The rearrangement links TRBV30 to TRBJ2-7; D ambiguous. The CDR3 covers 14 residues. Trimming removed 2 bases from V and 2 bases from J, with 13 bases in between. Germline V gene lookup returns CDR1 GTSNPN and CDR2 SVGIG (reference sequence). CDR3 sequence reads: CAWSSGAPPYEQYF. In DNA, the CDR3 is TGTGCCTGGAGTTCCGGAGCACCTCCCTACGAGCAGTACTTC.

The chain employs TRBV2 and TRBJ2-7; D might be TRBD2 (5 bases). V dropped 2 bases and J dropped 2 bases, with 10 bases sitting between them. This CDR3 comprises 14 residues. Germline V gives CDR1 SNHLY, CDR2 FYNNEI. The DNA of the CDR3 is TGTGCCAGCAGTGAACTCGGGGTCACCTACGAGCAGTACTTC. Protein sequence: CASSELGVTYEQYF.

This sequence joins TRBV28 and TRBJ2-6; no reliable D call. Germline CDR1 is MDHEN and CDR2 is SYDVKM. V shed 5 bases and J shed 4 bases, with 9 bases lying between them. The CDR3 sequence is 14 residues long. The CDR3 loop reads CASSTPSGANVLTF. The DNA of the CDR3 is TGTGCCAGCAGTACCCCGAGCGGGGCCAACGTCCTGACTTTC.

The genes are TRBV6-5 and TRBJ1-2; the D gene is possibly TRBD1 (6 bases). Germline V CDR1 and CDR2: MNHEY, SVGAGI. The ends were cut back, 0 bases at V and 4 bases at J, with 9 bases in the middle. The CDR3 contains 14 residues. CDR3 in amino acids: CASSYSRGTYGYTF. The DNA of the CDR3 is TGTGCCAGCAGTTACTCTAGGGGGACCTATGGCTACACCTTC.

V and J are TRBV5-6 and TRBJ2-7, with 15 bases identical to TRBD2. CDR3 length: 17 amino acids. The V segment lost 4 bases and the J segment 1 base; nucleotides outside the gene matches: 6. CDR1 is SGHDT, CDR2 YYEEEE, per germline. The CDR3 nucleotides are TGTGCCAGCAGCCCCCGGACTAGCGGGAGGGGTTCCTACGAGCAGTACTTC. It yields the protein CASSPRTSGRGSYEQYF.

DNA of the CDR3: TGCAGCGCCTACTTACAACGAGGGGAAAAACTGTTTTTT. It specifies CSAYLQRGEKLFF. The genes are TRBV29-1 and TRBJ1-4; D gene ambiguous. There are 13 residues in the CDR3. The V gene's germline CDR1 is SQVTM and CDR2 ANQGSEA. The V end lost 7 bases, the J end lost 8 bases, and 17 bases lay between the germline ends.

The V and J genes are TRBV11-3 and TRBJ2-5; TRBD2 aligns across 8 bases. The trim removed 4 bases at V and 5 bases at J, leaving 18 bases unmatched. Per germline, CDR1 SGHNT and CDR2 YENEEA. This CDR3 has 18 residues. CDR3 sequence (DNA): TGTGCCAGCAGCTACCACCCAACCAAGGGACTAGTGAGGGAGACCCAGTACTTC. It codes for CASSYHPTKGLVRETQYF.

This chain joins TRBV9 and TRBJ2-5; 8 bases line up with TRBD1. This CDR3 region has 16 residues. CDR1 SGDLS and CDR2 YYNGEE come from the germline V gene. Unmatched junction bases numbered 13, after V lost 4 bases and J lost 5 bases. The CDR3 sequence: CASSRGQGAIRETQYF. Here the CDR3 DNA reads TGTGCCAGCAGCCGCGGGCAGGGGGCGATTAGGGAGACCCAGTACTTC.

The chain carries TRBV9 and TRBJ1-2; 11 bases line up with TRBD1. Germline CDR1 SGDLS, CDR2 YYNGEE. This CDR3 is built from 14 residues. V lost 2 bases and J lost 8; bases outside the gene matches: 5. CDR3 nucleotide sequence: TGTGCCAGCAGCGTGGACAGGGGGCTGCGGGGCTACACCTTC. This sequence encodes CASSVDRGLRGYTF. Filled out from reference TRBV9 and TRBJ1-2, the complete variable domain reads DSGVTQTPKHLITATGQRVTLRCSPRSGDLSVYWYQQSLDQGLQFLIQYYNGEERAKGNILERFSAQQFPDLHSELNLSSLELGDSALYFCASSVDRGLRGYTFGSGTRLTVV.

V usage is TRBV28 and J usage is TRBJ2-3; weak D call: TRBD2 (6 bases). The CDR3 totals 15 residues. V shed 4 bases and J shed 5 bases, with 16 bases lying between them. Germline lookup yields CDR1 MDHEN and CDR2 SYDVKM. CDR3 DNA sequence: TGTGCCAGCAGTTCCCCGCCGTTGGGGGGAGATACGCAGTATTTT. Its translation is CASSSPPLGGDTQYF.